The clone carrying this T cell receptor (beta chain) was counted ten times or more. Its antigen is unknown. The record originates from a study of human T cells and chemical hapten exposure. The CDR3 extends over 17 amino acids. From germline, CDR1 is MNHEY and CDR2 SVGAGI. J gave up 5 bases and V 0 bases, and 11 bases lay outside the gene matches. Each CDR3 protein is one row after TCRdb ran MiXCR on the RACE reads. Of a few hundred thousand distinct CDR3 sequences listed, about 6% are singletons. Regarding time point: patch test 2, 6 weeks after DPC sensitization. Treatment: therapeutic diphenylcyclopropenone sensitization with weekly scalp DPC. Whole-study results and caveats: Donors' alopecia may make their immune response differ from healthy people's.

The chain employs TRBV6-5 and TRBJ1-1; TRBD1 matches 8 bases. The clonotype was recovered from a woman under 30 with alopecia areata. Some clones in this sample may be carry-over from other donors' samples. The material was whole blood, obtained in connection with sensitization to the hapten diphenylcyclopropenone (DPC). The CDR3 region has the DNA TGTGCCAGCAGTTACTCCCGCGCAGGGGGCCTGGGAACTGAAGCTTTCTTT. This translates into CASSYSRAGGLGTEAFF.